This TCR beta chain was identified in a study of blood T cell repertoires in COVID-19. As for the study in general: COVID-19 samples, acute and convalescent, were from the United States, Italy and Spain. The cDNA or gDNA used as material had been derived from T cells, B-cell-depleted T cells, or PBMCs.

In the original processing: For nucleated cells, counts were estimated from reference gene primer amplification. Sequencing used immunoSEQ multiplex PCR; TCRdb keeps in-frame clones, though not all of them. V and J calls plus clone size are reproduced from that table; the DNA served to infer D and trimming. The data show about 300,000 clones, roughly 87% seen once. The material sequenced was peripheral blood. The sequence was collected from a man between 18 and 35 years old with active or convalescent COVID-19.

The CDR3 bases are TGTGCCAGCACCACGGGCAGGGCGTCCCCTGGGGCCAACGTCCTGACTTTC. Protein product: CASTTGRASPGANVLTF. The V call is TRBV2, the J call TRBJ2-6, with TRBD1 as a possible D gene (5 bases). V lost 7 bases, J lost 2 bases, and 18 bases lay in between. The V gene's germline CDR1 is SNHLY and CDR2 FYNNEI. This CDR3 contains 17 residues. Full variable domain (missing parts from reference TRBV2 and TRBJ2-6): EPEVTQTPSHQVTQMGQEVILRCVPISNHLYFYWYRQILGQKVEFLVSFYNNEISEKSEIFDDQFSVERPDGSNFTLKIRSTKLEDSAMYFCASTTGRASPGANVLTFGAGSRLTVL.